These 31 T cell receptor beta chains share one sample of origin, sequenced in a study of blood T cell repertoires in COVID-19. Using immunoSEQ multiplex PCR, the repertoire was profiled, and TCRdb retains in-frame clones only, with some absent. The sample holds 200,000 to 250,000 clones, about nine tenths seen once. Sequences were obtained from peripheral blood. These receptors were taken from a middle-aged man with COVID-19, enrolled during active disease.

The genes are TRBV29-1 and TRBJ2-2; 9 positions match TRBD1. The CDR3 contains 13 residues. V lost 0 bases, J lost 9 bases, and 2 bases stayed unmatched. Germline V lookup: CDR1 SQVTM, CDR2 ANQGSEA. The DNA for the CDR3 is TGCAGCGTTGAAGACGACAGGGGGAGGGAGCTGTTTTTT. It specifies CSVEDDRGRELFF.

J is TRBJ2-7 and V is TRBV4-1, with D tentatively TRBD2 (5 bases). Per germline, CDR1 MGHRA and CDR2 YSYEKL. Trimming took off 11 bases at V and 2 bases at J, with 16 bases between the two ends. This CDR3 contains 13 residues. The CDR3 spells CARLNGKPYEQYF. The DNA for the CDR3 is TGCGCCCGCCTGAACGGGAAACCCTACGAGCAGTACTTC.

The rearrangement links TRBV6-2 or TRBV6-3 to TRBJ2-3; D remains ambiguous. V lost 5 bases and J lost 13, with 13 bases in between. CDR1 is MNHEY and CDR2 is SVGEGT in the germline V gene. The CDR3 extends over 11 amino acids. The CDR3, as DNA: TGTGCCAGCAGTCACGGTCCACCCGAGTATTTT. Its protein is CASSHGPPEYF.

V and J are TRBV10-3 and TRBJ1-4; TRBD1 might be the D (5 bases). V lost 2 bases to trimming and J lost 6 bases, with 13 bases between them. Germline V CDR1 and CDR2: ENHRY, SYGVKD. The CDR3 runs 15 residues. The CDR3 reads CAISEVPGPDEKLFF. The CDR3 DNA follows: TGTGCCATCAGTGAGGTCCCAGGGCCCGATGAAAAACTGTTTTTT.

J is TRBJ2-2 and V is TRBV5-5, with TRBD1 as a possible D gene (6 bases). There are 14 residues in the CDR3. CDR1 is SGHKS and CDR2 is YYEKEE in the germline V gene (reference sequence). The germline V and J ends were trimmed by 4 bases and 3 bases, with 10 bases remaining between them. CDR3: CASSRGHDTGELFF. The CDR3 DNA reads as TGTGCCAGCAGCCGGGGACACGACACCGGGGAGCTGTTTTTT.

This clone has a single count. The V call is TRBV15, the J call TRBJ1-5; D gene uncertain. CDR1 and CDR2 (germline): LNHNV, YYDKDF (reference sequence). V dropped 0 bases and J dropped 6 bases, with 12 bases sitting between them. This CDR3 spans 15 amino acids. CDR3 sequence reads: CATSRDLEFSQPQHF. CDR3 coding DNA: TGTGCCACCAGCAGAGATCTGGAGTTTTCTCAGCCCCAGCATTTT. Supplemented by reference TRBV15 and TRBJ1-5, the full variable domain reads DAMVIQNPRYQVTQFGKPVTLSCSQTLNHNVMYWYQQKSSQAPKLLFHYYDKDFNNEADTPDNFQSRRPNTSFCFLDIRSPGLGDTAMYLCATSRDLEFSQPQHFGDGTRLSIL.

V usage is TRBV7-4 and J usage is TRBJ2-1; 14 nucleotides match TRBD2. CDR1 is SGHVT, CDR2 SQSDAQ, per germline. The V and J ends lost 5 bases and 5 bases, in that order; junction bases with no gene match: 2. The CDR3 has 15 amino acids. CDR3 DNA sequence: TGTGCCAGCAGCCCGACTAGCGGGGGGGACAATGAGCAGTTCTTC. Protein: CASSPTSGGDNEQFF.

The chain recombines TRBV5-5 with TRBJ2-7; no reliable D call. Trimming stripped 0 bases from V and 1 base from J, with 8 bases between. Looked up from germline, CDR1 is SGHKS and CDR2 is YYEKEE (reference sequence). This CDR3 is 14 amino acids long. CDR3 loop: CASSLVEWSYEQYF. Written as DNA, the CDR3 is TGTGCCAGCAGCTTGGTTGAGTGGTCCTACGAGCAGTACTTC.

The rearrangement joins TRBV29-1 to TRBJ1-2; TRBD1 might be the D (5 bases). The CDR3 spans 11 residues. Germline V gene data show CDR1 as SQVTM and CDR2 as ANQGSEA. Trimming shortened V by 8 bases and J by 4 bases, and 11 bases separated the two germline ends. CDR3 coding DNA: TGCAGCTTCCGCGGGGCCTATGGCTACACCTTC. Translated, it gives CSFRGAYGYTF.

V usage is TRBV21-1 and J usage is TRBJ2-7; whether TRBD1, the table's D call, matches the DNA was not checked. TRBV21-1 is termed a pseudogene. This CDR3 has 15 amino acids. The CDR3 DNA sequence: TGTGCCAGCAGCAAAGAACAGGGGGGAGGGTACGAGCAGTACTTC. Translation gives CASSKEQGGGYEQYF.

The rearrangement uses TRBV7-2 and TRBJ2-2, with TRBD2 matching 11 bases. CDR1 and CDR2 from the germline V gene are SGHTA and FQGNSA. Trimming removed 6 bases from V and 2 bases from J; junction bases left unmatched: 2. There are 15 residues in the CDR3. CDR3 sequence reads: CASRLAGANTGELFF. For the CDR3, the DNA is TGTGCCAGCAGACTAGCGGGAGCAAACACCGGGGAGCTGTTTTTT.

The chain carries TRBV20-1 and TRBJ1-1; 10 bases map to TRBD1. The V gene's germline CDR1 is DFQATT and CDR2 SNEGSKA (reference sequence). The CDR3 spans 13 residues. The V and J ends lost 5 bases and 5 bases, in that order; junction bases with no gene match: 5. The CDR3 region is CSARDRGLTEAFF. The CDR3 DNA follows: TGCAGTGCTCGTGACAGGGGGCTTACTGAAGCTTTCTTT.

The chain uses TRBV27 and TRBJ2-2; 7 bases align to TRBD1. CDR1 is MNHEY, CDR2 SMNVEV, per germline (reference sequence). J was trimmed by 3 bases and V by 6 bases; bases with no gene match: 4. The CDR3 is 14 amino acids. CDR3 region: CASSRDRDTGELFF. The CDR3 DNA follows: TGTGCCAGCAGCCGGGACAGAGACACCGGGGAGCTGTTTTTT.

The chain joins TRBV18 to TRBJ1-4; 8 positions agree with TRBD1. The germline V gene encodes CDR1 KGHSH and CDR2 LQKENI. The CDR3 totals 20 residues. With V trimmed by 0 bases and J by 0 bases, 12 bases remained unmatched. CDR3 nucleotides: TGTGCCAGCTCACCACCAGACAGGGGAACCAGCCTTCCAACTAATGAAAAACTGTTTTTT. This gives the protein CASSPPDRGTSLPTNEKLFF. Filled out from reference TRBV18 and TRBJ1-4, the complete variable domain reads NAGVMQNPRHLVRRRGQEARLRCSPMKGHSHVYWYRQLPEEGLKFMVYLQKENIIDESGMPKERFSAEFPKEGPSILRIQQVVRGDSAAYFCASSPPDRGTSLPTNEKLFFGSGTQLSVL.

The gene calls are TRBV11-2 and TRBJ1-1, with 7 bases fitting TRBD1. This CDR3 contains 16 residues. Germline V lookup: CDR1 SGHAT, CDR2 FQNNGV. Unmatched junction bases numbered 9, after V lost 5 bases and J lost 0 bases. This CDR3 is CASSPRDRSMNTEAFF. CDR3 DNA sequence: TGTGCCAGCAGCCCTCGGGACAGATCTATGAACACTGAAGCTTTCTTT.

V is TRBV10-3 and J is TRBJ1-1, with TRBD1 identical over 8 bases. The trim removed 7 bases at V and 3 bases at J, leaving 7 bases unmatched. CDR1 and CDR2 from the germline V gene are ENHRY and SYGVKD. The length of the CDR3 is 14 residues. CDR3 nucleotide sequence: TGTGCCATCACCTCAGGGGGCCCGCACACTGAAGCTTTCTTT. Residues: CAITSGGPHTEAFF.

V is TRBV5-4 and J is TRBJ2-7; TRBD2 aligns across 11 bases. Germline V gene sequence: CDR1 SGHNT, CDR2 YYREEE (reference sequence). V gave up 2 bases and J gave up 6 bases; unmatched junction bases: 7. The CDR3 is 15 residues long. CDR3 in DNA: TGTGCCAGCAGCTTCCTAGCGGGAGGCCCCTTCGAGCAGTACTTC. Translating it yields CASSFLAGGPFEQYF.

This chain connects TRBV15 to TRBJ1-3, with D perhaps TRBD1 (5 bases). V lost 6 bases and J 2 bases, leaving 5 bases between the germline ends. In germline, CDR1 is LNHNV, CDR2 YYDKDF (reference sequence). The CDR3 is made up of 12 amino acids. CDR3 region: CATRGPGNTIYF. The CDR3 DNA reads as TGTGCCACCAGGGGGCCTGGAAACACCATATATTTT.

The chain uses TRBV11-1 and TRBJ2-5; the match to TRBD2 covers 13 bases. Losses at the gene ends were 4 bases for V and 5 bases for J; bases not matched to a gene: 7. From germline, CDR1 is SGHAT and CDR2 FQDESV (reference sequence). CDR3 length: 16 residues. The CDR3 protein is CASSSGLAGEAETQYF. Here the CDR3 DNA reads TGTGCCAGCAGCTCAGGACTAGCGGGAGAAGCGGAGACCCAGTACTTC.

The chain carries TRBV5-5 and TRBJ2-5; 8 positions match TRBD1. Germline V CDR1 and CDR2: SGHKS, YYEKEE (reference sequence). The CDR3 length is 15 residues. V was clipped by 4 bases and J by 3 bases; unmatched bases: 8. CDR3 loop: CASSNRGIFEETQYF. The CDR3 DNA sequence: TGTGCCAGCAGCAACAGGGGGATATTCGAAGAGACCCAGTACTTC.

The chain is built from TRBV7-2 and TRBJ1-4; 9 nucleotides align to TRBD1. Germline CDR1 SGHTA, CDR2 FQGNSA. This CDR3 region has 15 residues. Unmatched junction bases numbered 2, after V lost 1 base and J lost 5 bases. CDR3 protein: CASSLVGTGNEKLFF. The CDR3 bases are TGTGCCAGCAGCTTAGTGGGGACAGGGAATGAAAAACTGTTTTTT.

V gene TRBV19 combines with J gene TRBJ2-1; possible D gene TRBD2, 6 bases. The V end lost 0 bases, the J end lost 8 bases, and 11 bases lay between the germline ends. The CDR3 consists of 14 residues. Germline V gene sequence: CDR1 LNHDA, CDR2 SQIVND (reference sequence). The CDR3: CASSIELALDEQFF. The CDR3 DNA reads TGTGCCAGTAGTATAGAGCTAGCGTTGGATGAGCAGTTCTTC. Full variable domain (missing parts from reference TRBV19 and TRBJ2-1): DGGITQSPKYLFRKEGQNVTLSCEQNLNHDAMYWYRQDPGQGLRLIYYSQIVNDFQKGDIAEGYSVSREKKESFPLTVTSAQKNPTAFYLCASSIELALDEQFFGPGTRLTVL.

This sequence joins TRBV7-2 and TRBJ1-5; D gene ambiguous. V was trimmed by 3 bases and J by 0 bases, leaving 12 bases between them. CDR1 SGHTA and CDR2 FQGNSA come from the germline V gene. The CDR3 is 16 amino acids. The CDR3 protein is CASSFRSGNSNQPQHF. CDR3 DNA sequence: TGTGCCAGCAGCTTCCGGTCGGGAAATAGCAATCAGCCCCAGCATTTT.

J is TRBJ2-7 and V is TRBV11-1; TRBD2 agrees at 12 bases. The junction had 6 bases not matched to a gene; V was cut back by 5 bases and J by 4 bases. The CDR3 is made up of 15 amino acids. Germline-derived CDR1 and CDR2 are SGHAT and FQDESV (reference sequence). The CDR3 reads CASSVPTSGGYEQYF. The CDR3, as DNA: TGTGCCAGCAGCGTACCGACTAGCGGGGGATACGAGCAGTACTTC.

V usage is TRBV6-5 and J usage is TRBJ1-6; D remains ambiguous. CDR3 length: 11 amino acids. With 4 bases removed from V and 14 bases from J, the gap between germline ends came to 9 bases. CDR1 is MNHEY and CDR2 is SVGAGI in the germline V gene. DNA for the CDR3: TGTGCCAGCAGTTCTGGGAGCTCCCTCCACTTT. Translated: CASSSGSSLHF.

The V and J genes are TRBV19 and TRBJ2-1; 7 bases fit TRBD2. In germline, CDR1 is LNHDA, CDR2 SQIVND (reference sequence). CDR3 length: 13 residues. The V gene end was trimmed by 4 bases and the J gene end by 7 bases; junction bases not matched to a gene: 4. The DNA of the CDR3 is TGTGCCAGTAGTAGGAGCGGGAATAATGAGCAGTTCTTC. Protein product: CASSRSGNNEQFF.

This clone was counted once. This CDR3 is also generated by other DNA sequences in the sample. The chain joins TRBV5-1 to TRBJ2-5, with a weak D call TRBD2 (5 bases). The CDR3 consists of 14 residues. Germline V gene lookup returns CDR1 SGHRS and CDR2 YFSETQ. V lost 0 bases and J lost 1, with 7 bases in between. CDR3 residues: CASSLGAGQETQYF. CDR3 coding DNA: TGCGCCAGCAGCTTGGGGGCGGGCCAAGAGACCCAGTACTTC.

The J gene is TRBJ1-3, the V gene TRBV28; D remains ambiguous. Germline values: CDR1 MDHEN, CDR2 SYDVKM. V lost 5 bases and J 0 bases, leaving 17 bases between the germline ends. This CDR3 has 17 amino acids. CDR3 in amino acids: CASSPGNPFDSGNTIYF. CDR3 in DNA: TGTGCCAGCAGTCCCGGTAATCCCTTTGACTCTGGAAACACCATATATTTT.

V usage is TRBV10-3 and J usage is TRBJ1-2, with 9 positions matching TRBD1. CDR1 is ENHRY, CDR2 SYGVKD, per germline. The CDR3 runs 15 residues. The ends lost 4 bases at V and 1 base at J; junction bases unmatched: 4. The CDR3 here is CAISGGTGINYGYTF. In DNA form, the CDR3 reads TGTGCCATCAGTGGGGGGACAGGGATTAACTATGGCTACACCTTC.

The CDR3 reads CASTDRGGYQETQYF. CDR3 in DNA: TGTGCCAGCACCGATCGGGGGGGGTACCAAGAGACCCAGTACTTC. The chain is built from TRBV7-9 and TRBJ2-5, with TRBD2 identical over 8 bases. The CDR3 totals 15 residues. Germline loops: CDR1 SEHNR, CDR2 FQNEAQ (reference sequence). V trimming: 7 bases; J trimming: 0 bases; junction bases outside the gene matches: 7. The whole variable domain, remainder taken from reference TRBV7-9 and TRBJ2-5, is DTGVSQNPRHKITKRGQNVTFRCDPISEHNRLYWYRQTLGQGPEFLTYFQNEAQLEKSRLLSDRFSAERPKGSFSTLEIQRTEQGDSAMYLCASTDRGGYQETQYFGPGTRLLVL.

The V gene is TRBV29-1, the J gene TRBJ1-1, with no clear D. CDR3 length equals 14 residues. V was cut by 5 bases and J by 5 bases, with 18 bases left in between. CDR1 and CDR2 from the germline V gene are SQVTM and ANQGSEA. The CDR3: CSVPDLTRGTEAFF. The CDR3 bases are TGCAGCGTTCCCGACCTGACAAGAGGGACTGAAGCTTTCTTT.